These T cell receptor beta chains were read from a single sample in a study of T-cell reconstitution after alpha-beta-depleted transplantation in children. TCRdb reanalysed the PCR reads using MiXCR and keeps one entry per CDR3 protein. Among 500,000 to 600,000 distinct CDR3 sequences listed, around 16% were seen once. The source was PBMCs from the stem cell graft donor, collected from the stem cell graft. The receptors stem from a human donor who donated a stem cell graft to a child with acute lymphoblastic leukemia. Each CDR3 is given with its conserved first and last residue. The D gene is left open where the match is weak. Expanded clones are given a class, and other clones once, few, many or no size at all.

J gene,V gene,clone size,D gene,CDR3 protein
TRBJ1-1,TRBV19,.,.,CASTQPGGARAFF
TRBJ2-3,TRBV6-4,many,TRBD2,CATAWEGTYTQYF
TRBJ1-1,TRBV20-1,.,.,CSAREPNTEAFF
TRBJ1-5,TRBV11-2,.,.,CASSLEVQAPIRPQHF
TRBJ2-7,TRBV5-1,many,.,CASSLSRQPPSYEQYF
TRBJ2-5,TRBV5-1,.,.,CASPGLGPQYF
TRBJ2-1,TRBV7-3,.,TRBD2,CASSSYREGDEQFF
TRBJ1-4,TRBV14,.,TRBD1,CASSLGQPFEKLFF
TRBJ1-2,TRBV12-3/TRBV12-4,few,.,CASGRSRNYGYTF
TRBJ2-5,TRBV5-1,.,TRBD2,CASSLDGLVMGETQYF
TRBJ2-7,TRBV5-5,few,.,CASSLVGVPYEQYF
TRBJ2-2,TRBV12-3/TRBV12-4,few,.,CASSFLVSTGELFF
TRBJ2-3,TRBV6-5,few,.,CASSYWGQGTDTQYF
TRBJ2-3,TRBV18,.,.,CASSSTEQAGLITDTQYF
TRBJ1-1,TRBV29-1,.,.,CSVEVPLEAFF
TRBJ2-7,TRBV5-1,.,.,CASSFEESDEQYF
TRBJ1-2,TRBV12-3/TRBV12-4,few,.,CASSLMGTNYGYTF
TRBJ2-1,TRBV3-1,few,.,CASSQEDFGLREQFF
TRBJ1-2,TRBV7-9,.,TRBD1,CASSSEGQGENYGYTF
TRBJ2-3,TRBV29-1,.,TRBD1,CSVRWTGGESTDTQYF
TRBJ1-2,TRBV5-1,few,.,CASSEYGYTF
TRBJ2-1,TRBV15,many,.,CATSKHSSSYNEQFF
TRBJ2-1,TRBV29-1,.,TRBD2,CSASSGRPSYNEQFF
TRBJ2-3,TRBV27,.,TRBD2,CASSLGGVGVTDTQYF
TRBJ2-7,TRBV19,.,TRBD2,CASNTWTSGNYEQYF
TRBJ1-2,TRBV12-3/TRBV12-4,few,.,CASASQGMINYGYTF
TRBJ1-2,TRBV10-3,few,TRBD1,CAISEPGQTDYGYTF
TRBJ2-7,TRBV3-1,few,TRBD2,CASRPSGAGTYEQYF
TRBJ2-7,TRBV7-9,.,TRBD2,CASSLEKGLAGSGEQYF
TRBJ2-1,TRBV29-1,.,.,CSAPPPAGPWTYNEQFF
TRBJ2-5,TRBV7-2,.,TRBD2,CASSHKIAGGRGETQYF
TRBJ2-5,TRBV2,.,TRBD2,CASQGLAGRQETQYF
TRBJ1-2,TRBV12-3/TRBV12-4,many,.,CASTEGGYGYTF
TRBJ2-2,TRBV3-1,.,.,CASSPRPGPGELFF
TRBJ2-6,TRBV12-3/TRBV12-4,.,.,CASSFSGSAGANVLTF
TRBJ2-2,TRBV5-1,few,.,CASSLARAVSTGELFF
TRBJ2-7,TRBV5-1,few,TRBD2,CASSLWAGERHEQYF
TRBJ2-1,TRBV9,many,.,CASSPSSGSYNEQFF
TRBJ2-5,TRBV4-1,.,.,CASSQDIVEGETQYF
TRBJ2-7,TRBV15,.,TRBD2,CATSSPGRGSSYEQYF
TRBJ2-2,TRBV7-6,few,.,CASSLAELPGELFF
TRBJ2-7,TRBV11-2,.,TRBD2,CASSYGGSGRYEQYF
TRBJ1-5,TRBV5-1,few,TRBD1,CASSRTGYPTCQPQHF
TRBJ1-2,TRBV12-3/TRBV12-4,many,.,CASSFGGAYGYTF
TRBJ2-3,TRBV2,once,TRBD2,CASSESSGAAPDTQYF
TRBJ2-3,TRBV11-1,.,TRBD1,CASSHLRMYRGQTDTQYF